The entry below describes one T cell receptor beta chain. This entry comes from a study of cytomegalovirus exposure and HLA in healthy donors. It was with 60 Vbeta and 13 Jbeta primers that the PCR ran. TCRdb's table, derived via immunoSEQ multiplex PCR, lists solely in-frame clones and lacks some. This specimen shows approximately 30,000 clones; the ten leading clones hold roughly 3.5%. This TCR was sampled from a woman aged 35 to 49 in good health and CMV-seropositive. The sequencing input was PBMCs.

The CDR3 is CASSTGLAGGRGYNEQFF. DNA for the CDR3: TGTGCCAGTAGTACAGGACTAGCGGGAGGGCGGGGATACAATGAGCAGTTCTTC. The chain joins TRBV19 to TRBJ2-1, with 15 nucleotides matching TRBD2. This CDR3 contains 18 residues. Germline V gives CDR1 LNHDA, CDR2 SQIVND (reference sequence). V was pared by 4 bases and J by 4 bases, with 8 bases of the junction left unmatched.